Listed below are T cell receptor beta chains from one sample, sequenced in a study of tumor and adjacent non-tumor tissue in lung cancer. TCRdb called the multiplex PCR reads again in MiXCR, with one record for every CDR3 protein. This table holds roughly 120,000 distinct CDR3 sequences, around 57% found once. Sequencing was carried out using distant non-tumor lung tissue. These receptors originate from a man between 60 and 75 years old with non-small cell lung cancer. CDR3s include the opening cysteine and the closing phenylalanine or tryptophan. D genes are given only for firm matches. The size entry is marked missing in some rows and otherwise reads once, few, many or a size class.

clone size	V gene	D gene	CDR3 length	J gene	CDR3 DNA	CDR3 protein
-	TRBV24-1	TRBD1	15	TRBJ1-2	TGTGCCACCAGTGATTTCGGGACAGGGGAATATGGCTACACCTTC	CATSDFGTGEYGYTF
few	TRBV20-1	-	13	TRBJ2-7	TGCAGTGCTAGAGGGGATTTACGAACGACGCAGTACTTC	CSARGDLRTTQYF
-	TRBV6-1	-	14	TRBJ2-5	TGTGCCATCCGTGCGACAAGAGACCAAGAGACCCAGTACTTC	CAIRATRDQETQYF
many	TRBV7-8	-	15	TRBJ2-5	TGTGCCAGCAGCTTAGCCCCATCCAGTCTTGAGACCCAGTACTTC	CASSLAPSSLETQYF
-	TRBV11-3	-	16	TRBJ2-1	TGTGCCAGCAGCTTTTCCCTCAAGAGCTCCAACAAAGAGCAGTTCTTC	CASSFSLKSSNKEQFF
-	TRBV29-1	TRBD1	15	TRBJ1-3	TGCAGTGTTCGAGTGGGACAGCACTCTGGAAACATCATATATTTT	CSVRVGQHSGNIIYF
-	TRBV6-2/TRBV6-3	-	16	TRBJ2-5	TGTGCCAGCAATAAACCACAAGGGGTCCCCCAAGAGACCCAGTACTTC	CASNKPQGVPQETQYF
-	TRBV11-2	-	13	TRBJ1-1	TGTGCCAGCACCCTAAGACACGACACTGAAGCTTTCTTT	CASTLRHDTEAFF
-	TRBV6-5	-	17	TRBJ2-7	TGTGCCAGCAGTTATGCTTCCGTGACAGTTAACCCCTACGAGCAGTACTTC	CASSYASVTVNPYEQYF
-	TRBV6-5	TRBD1	15	TRBJ2-7	TGCGCCGGCAGGGCCGGGACAGCCCAGACCTACGAGCAGTACTTC	CAGRAGTAQTYEQYF
-	TRBV29-1	-	14	TRBJ2-1	TGCATCGGCCATGCCGGGGAATGTTACAATGAGCAGTTCTTC	CIGHAGECYNEQFF
many	TRBV5-1	-	15	TRBJ2-7	TGCGCCAGCAGCCCCCAGCTAGCGTCCTCCTACGAGCAGTACTTC	CASSPQLASSYEQYF
few	TRBV2	TRBD2	17	TRBJ2-3	TGTGCCAGCAGTGGCACTAGCGGGGGTGTCGGCACAGATACGCAGTATTTT	CASSGTSGGVGTDTQYF
-	TRBV6-1	-	14	TRBJ2-4	TGTGCCAGCAGATGTACCCTAGCTAAAAACATTCAGTACTTC	CASRCTLAKNIQYF
-	TRBV6-1	-	12	TRBJ1-4	TGTGCCAGCATTAAAGCAAGAGAAAAACTGTTTTTT	CASIKAREKLFF
-	TRBV4-2	-	15	TRBJ1-2	TGTGTCAGCAGCCAAGCGCATGGACAAAACTATGGCTACACCTTC	CVSSQAHGQNYGYTF
many	TRBV6-1	TRBD2	15	TRBJ2-1	TGTGCCAGCAGTGTTTCGGGCGGGAGGGCCTATGAGCAGTTCTTC	CASSVSGGRAYEQFF
-	TRBV7-2	-	12	TRBJ2-3	TGTGCCAGCACCTTAGTTAGCGATACGCAGTATTTT	CASTLVSDTQYF
-	TRBV29-1	TRBD2	16	TRBJ2-1	TGCAGCGTCGAAAAAAATCCAGCGGGAGTAGCCAATGAGCAACTCTTC	CSVEKNPAGVANEQLF
many	TRBV29-1	-	16	TRBJ1-3	TGCAGCGTTCGCACTAGCACGGCGGGTCAGATGTACACCATATATTTT	CSVRTSTAGQMYTIYF
many	TRBV4-1	-	15	TRBJ2-5	TGCGCCAGCAGCCAAGAAGGGAGGTACCAAGAGACCCAGTACTTC	CASSQEGRYQETQYF
few	TRBV28	-	15	TRBJ2-7	TGTGCCAGCAGTTGGCCCGCAACAGGGAAATACGAGCAGTACTTC	CASSWPATGKYEQYF
-	TRBV5-1	-	13	TRBJ2-5	TGCGCCAGTAGCTTACAGGTACAAAAGACCCAGTACTTC	CASSLQVQKTQYF
-	TRBV6-6	-	14	TRBJ1-2	TGTGCCCGTGGCCGGGGGGCCACTAACTATGTCTACACCTTC	CARGRGATNYVYTF
-	TRBV6-1	TRBD1	18	TRBJ1-6	TGTGCCAGCAGAAGAATGGAGACAGGGGGCTACGGAAATTCACCCCTCCACTTT	CASRRMETGGYGNSPLHF
-	TRBV4-3	-	16	TRBJ1-4	TGCGCCAACAGCCAAGAAGGGCCGGGACGGGTTGAAAAACTGTTTTTT	CANSQEGPGRVEKLFF
-	TRBV4-2	-	16	TRBJ2-2	TGTGCCAGCAGCCAAGATTTAACGGGAGATGCCGGGGAGCTGTTTTTT	CASSQDLTGDAGELFF
-	TRBV4-1	-	19	TRBJ2-1	TGCGCCAGCAGCCTAGTCCTTCCCCTGGGCGGTATAACCTACAATGAGCAATTCTTC	CASSLVLPLGGITYNEQFF
-	TRBV4-1	TRBD1	12	TRBJ1-5	TGCGCCTGCACCCAAGGGGGCCAGCCCCAGCACTTT	CACTQGGQPQHF
once	TRBV5-1	-	13	TRBJ1-6	TGCGCCAGCAGCCAAGGGGAGAATTCACCCCTCCACTTT	CASSQGENSPLHF
-	TRBV6-6	-	11	TRBJ2-5	TGTGTCAGCACAGGGGAGGGGACCCAGTACTTC	CVSTGEGTQYF
-	TRBV29-1	-	15	TRBJ1-2	TGCAGTGTTGTTGGGGGCGCGTGGTCGAACTATGGCTACACCTTC	CSVVGGAWSNYGYTF
-	TRBV6-1	-	13	TRBJ2-1	TGTACCAGCAGTTCGTTTGGAGGACCCGAGCAGTTCTTC	CTSSSFGGPEQFF
-	TRBV30	-	14	TRBJ1-1	TGTGCCTGGAGTGCAACAGGGAGGAACACTGAAGCTTTCTTT	CAWSATGRNTEAFF
-	TRBV2	TRBD2	17	TRBJ2-3	TGTGCCAGTAGTGGCACTGGCGGGGGTGTCGGCACAGATACGCAGTATTTT	CASSGTGGGVGTDTQYF
-	TRBV28	-	15	TRBJ2-2	TGTGCCGCACTTGACCGGGCAGGGAACACCGGGGAGCTGTTTTTT	CAALDRAGNTGELFF
-	TRBV2	-	15	TRBJ2-1	TGTGCCAGCACCAGGGATGAACTAGGGGGAAATGAGCAGTTCTTC	CASTRDELGGNEQFF
-	TRBV19	TRBD1	13	TRBJ1-2	TGTTCCAGTACCGCGGACAGGCTTTATGGCTACACCTTC	CSSTADRLYGYTF
-	TRBV12-3/TRBV12-4	TRBD2	18	TRBJ2-3	TGTGCCAGCAGTCCTCCCTTCCTAGCGGGACTTACCAGAGATACGCAGTATTTT	CASSPPFLAGLTRDTQYF
once	TRBV29-1	-	14	TRBJ1-1	TGCAGTGTTGACCTACAGGGCCCGAACACTGAAGCTTTCTTT	CSVDLQGPNTEAFF
many	TRBV6-6	-	14	TRBJ2-7	TGTGCCAGCAGTTACTCGGGGGACGCGTGGGAGCAGTACTTC	CASSYSGDAWEQYF
-	TRBV11-3	-	13	TRBJ2-3	TGTGCCAGCAGCCCCTTAAGGGGGGATATGCGGTATTTT	CASSPLRGDMRYF
-	TRBV7-8	-	15	TRBJ1-1	TGTGCCAGCAGCTTTTATGTTGGAGGGAGCACTGAAGCTTTCTTT	CASSFYVGGSTEAFF
once	TRBV29-1	-	15	TRBJ2-3	TGCAGCTTCAGTAGTACCCTATTCTCAACAGATACGGAGTATTTT	CSFSSTLFSTDTEYF
few	TRBV7-2	TRBD2	15	TRBJ2-1	TGTGCCAGCAGCCAAGGACTAGCGGGAGCGTATGAGCAGTTCTTC	CASSQGLAGAYEQFF
-	TRBV6-1	-	15	TRBJ2-1	TGTGCCAGCATCCCACTAGCCAACTCCTACAATGAGCAGTTCTTC	CASIPLANSYNEQFF
-	TRBV4-2	-	19	TRBJ2-3	TGTGCCAGTAGCCAAGATGGGCGCGGGAATCGATATAGCACAGATACGCGGTATTTT	CASSQDGRGNRYSTDTRYF
many	TRBV5-1	TRBD1	16	TRBJ2-7	TGCGCCAGCAGCTTGGGACCCGGGACAGGGGATAACGAGCAGTACTTC	CASSLGPGTGDNEQYF
many	TRBV6-6	-	14	TRBJ2-5	TGTGCCAGCAGTTACGACAATGGGGGGGAGACCCAGTACTTC	CASSYDNGGETQYF
many	TRBV29-1	TRBD2	13	TRBJ2-5	TGCAGCGGGGGGGGAGCGTACCAAGAGACCCAGTACTTC	CSGGGAYQETQYF